This T cell receptor beta chain emerged from a study of identical twins. Study conclusions and caveats: One should note that invariant MAIT and iNKT cells could partly confound zero-insertion analyses. Fewer insertions were carried by abundant cord blood beta clonotypes, but none was seen in memory repertoires.

V was clipped by 5 bases and J by 5 bases; unmatched bases: 6. The CDR3 is made up of 15 amino acids. TCRdb redid the calling of the 5' RACE reads with MiXCR, one entry per CDR3 protein. The repertoire holds about 520,000 distinct CDR3 sequences, with less than 25% as singletons. Turning to this clonotype: Its antigen is not known.

This sample also belongs to another study, concerning T cells expressing NK-cell markers. Turning to that study: As a fraction of CD8+ T cells, dominant NKG2C+ clonotypes reached roughly 1.0-7.0% in over 5 donors.

The sequenced sample was CD4+ T cells sorted from blood. V gene TRBV12-3 or TRBV12-4 combines with J gene TRBJ2-2, with 9 bases that match TRBD1. This receptor was obtained from a young woman in good health. The CDR3 loop reads CASSVRQGETGELFF. The DNA of the CDR3 is TGTGCCAGCAGTGTTAGACAGGGGGAGACCGGGGAGCTGTTTTTT.